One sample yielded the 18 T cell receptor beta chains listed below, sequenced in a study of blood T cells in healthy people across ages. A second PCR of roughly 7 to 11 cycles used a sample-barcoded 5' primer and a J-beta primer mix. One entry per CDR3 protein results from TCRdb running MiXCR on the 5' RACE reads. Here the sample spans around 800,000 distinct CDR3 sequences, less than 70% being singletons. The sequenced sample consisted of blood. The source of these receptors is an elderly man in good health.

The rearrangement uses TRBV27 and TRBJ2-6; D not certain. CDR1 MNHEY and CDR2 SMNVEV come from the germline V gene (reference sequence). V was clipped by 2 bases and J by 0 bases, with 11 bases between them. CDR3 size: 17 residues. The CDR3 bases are TGTGCCAGCAGTTTACGCCTCGGAAGCTCTGGGGCCAACGTCCTGACTTTC. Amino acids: CASSLRLGSSGANVLTF. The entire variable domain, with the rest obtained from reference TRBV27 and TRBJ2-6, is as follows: EAQVTQNPRYLITVTGKKLTVTCSQNMNHEYMSWYRQDPGLGLRQIYYSMNVEVTDKGDVPEGYKVSRKEKRNFPLILESPSPNQTSLYFCASSLRLGSSGANVLTFGAGSRLTVL.

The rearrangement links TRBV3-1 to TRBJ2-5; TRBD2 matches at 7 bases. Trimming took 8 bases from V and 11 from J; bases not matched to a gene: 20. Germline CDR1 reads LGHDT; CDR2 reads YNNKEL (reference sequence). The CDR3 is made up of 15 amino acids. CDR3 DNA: TGTGCCAGCTCCGGGGGGAAGGAGTTCGCCCCCAAGCAGTACTTC. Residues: CASSGGKEFAPKQYF.

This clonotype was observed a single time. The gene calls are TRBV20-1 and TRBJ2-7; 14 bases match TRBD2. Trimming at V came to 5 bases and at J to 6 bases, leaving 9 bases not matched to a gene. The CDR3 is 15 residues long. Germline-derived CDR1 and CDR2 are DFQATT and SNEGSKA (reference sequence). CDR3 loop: CSAVGLAGGPSEQYF. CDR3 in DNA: TGCAGTGCTGTTGGACTAGCGGGAGGTCCCAGCGAGCAGTACTTC.

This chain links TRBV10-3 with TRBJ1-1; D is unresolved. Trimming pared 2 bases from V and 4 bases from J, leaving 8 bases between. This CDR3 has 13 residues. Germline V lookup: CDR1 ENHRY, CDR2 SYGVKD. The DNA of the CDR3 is TGTGCCATCAGTGAGAGTTGGGGCACTGAAGCTTTCTTT. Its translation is CAISESWGTEAFF.

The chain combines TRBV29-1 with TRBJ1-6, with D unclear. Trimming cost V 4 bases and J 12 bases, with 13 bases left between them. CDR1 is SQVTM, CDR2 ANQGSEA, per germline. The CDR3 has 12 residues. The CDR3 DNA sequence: TGCAGCGTTGTTTCCGGACCCGGACCCCTCCACTTT. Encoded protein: CSVVSGPGPLHF.

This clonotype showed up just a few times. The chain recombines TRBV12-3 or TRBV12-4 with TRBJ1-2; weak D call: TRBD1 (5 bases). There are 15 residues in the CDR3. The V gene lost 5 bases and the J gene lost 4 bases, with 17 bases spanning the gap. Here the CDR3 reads CASSPRPVGAYGYTF. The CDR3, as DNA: TGTGCCAGCAGTCCTAGACCAGTTGGGGCCTATGGCTACACCTTC.

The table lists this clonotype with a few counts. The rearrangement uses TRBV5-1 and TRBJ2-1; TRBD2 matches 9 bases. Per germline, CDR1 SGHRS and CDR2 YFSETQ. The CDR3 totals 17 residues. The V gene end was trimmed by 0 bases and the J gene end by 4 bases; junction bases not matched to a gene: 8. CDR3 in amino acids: CASSLALAGDFYNEQFF. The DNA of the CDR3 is TGCGCCAGCAGCTTGGCCTTAGCGGGAGACTTTTACAATGAGCAGTTCTTC.

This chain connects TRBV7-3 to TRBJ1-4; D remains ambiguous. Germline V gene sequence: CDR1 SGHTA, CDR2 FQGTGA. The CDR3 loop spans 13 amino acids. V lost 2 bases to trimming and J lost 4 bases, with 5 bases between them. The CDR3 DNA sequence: TGTGCCAGCAGCTTATCTAATAATGAAAAACTGTTTTTT. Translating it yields CASSLSNNEKLFF.

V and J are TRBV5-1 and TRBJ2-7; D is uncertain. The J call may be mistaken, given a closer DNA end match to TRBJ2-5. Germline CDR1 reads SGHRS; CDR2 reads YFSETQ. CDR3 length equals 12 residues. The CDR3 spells CASSDNQETQYF. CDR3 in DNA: TGCGCCAGCAGCGACAACCAAGAGACCCAGTACTTC.

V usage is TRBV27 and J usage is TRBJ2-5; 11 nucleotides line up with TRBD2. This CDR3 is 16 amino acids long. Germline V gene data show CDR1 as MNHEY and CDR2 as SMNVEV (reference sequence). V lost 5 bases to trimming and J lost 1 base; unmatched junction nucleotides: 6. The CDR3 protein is CASSPIAGGFQETQYF. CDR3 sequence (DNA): TGTGCCAGCAGTCCTATAGCGGGAGGGTTCCAAGAGACCCAGTACTTC.

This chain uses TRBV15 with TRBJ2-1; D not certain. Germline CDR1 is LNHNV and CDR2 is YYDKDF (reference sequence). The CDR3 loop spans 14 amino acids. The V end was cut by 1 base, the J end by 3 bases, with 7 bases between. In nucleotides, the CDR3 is TGTGCCACCAGCAGAGCCCTAAACTACAATGAGCAGTTCTTC. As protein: CATSRALNYNEQFF.

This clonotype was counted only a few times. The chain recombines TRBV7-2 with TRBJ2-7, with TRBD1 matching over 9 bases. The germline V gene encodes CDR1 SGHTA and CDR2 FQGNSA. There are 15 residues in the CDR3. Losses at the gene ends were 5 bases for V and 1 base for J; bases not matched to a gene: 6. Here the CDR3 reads CASSRTGTGSYEQYF. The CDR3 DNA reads TGTGCCAGCAGCCGTACCGGGACAGGGTCCTACGAGCAGTACTTC.

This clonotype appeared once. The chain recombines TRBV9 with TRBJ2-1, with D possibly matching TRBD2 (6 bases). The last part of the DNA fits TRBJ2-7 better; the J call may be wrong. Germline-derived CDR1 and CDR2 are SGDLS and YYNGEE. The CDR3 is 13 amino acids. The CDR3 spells CASSGILAGEQYF. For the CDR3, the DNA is TGTGCCAGCAGCGGAATACTAGCTGGCGAGCAGTACTTC.

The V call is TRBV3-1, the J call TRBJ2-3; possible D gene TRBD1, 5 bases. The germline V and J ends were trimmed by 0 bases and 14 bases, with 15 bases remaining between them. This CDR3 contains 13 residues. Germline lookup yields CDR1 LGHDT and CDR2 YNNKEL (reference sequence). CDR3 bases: TGTGCCAGCAGCCAAGATAGGGGTAGATACGCGTATTTT. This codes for CASSQDRGRYAYF.

The CDR3 nucleotides are TGTGCCAGCAGTTTTCTTTCCGGAAGGGATGAGCAGTTCTTC. Amino acid sequence: CASSFLSGRDEQFF. The chain uses TRBV12-3 or TRBV12-4 and TRBJ2-1; D is unclear. The length of the CDR3 is 14 residues. The ends were cut back, 3 bases at V and 8 bases at J, with 14 bases in the middle.

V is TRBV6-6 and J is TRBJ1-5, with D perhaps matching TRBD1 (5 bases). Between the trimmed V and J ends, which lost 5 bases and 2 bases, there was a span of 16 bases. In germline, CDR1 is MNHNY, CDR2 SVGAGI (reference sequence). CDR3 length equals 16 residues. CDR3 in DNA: TGTGCCAGCAGTCCCTCTGGGGGGGAGGGCAATCAGCCCCAGCATTTT. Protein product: CASSPSGGEGNQPQHF.

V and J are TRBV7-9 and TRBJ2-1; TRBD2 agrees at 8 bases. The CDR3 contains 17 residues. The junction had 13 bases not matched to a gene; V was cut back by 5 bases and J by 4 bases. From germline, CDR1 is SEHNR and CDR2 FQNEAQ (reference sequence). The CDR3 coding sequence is TGTGCCAGCAGCCCCCTCCGGGGGGGAGGGGTATACAATGAGCAGTTCTTC. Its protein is CASSPLRGGGVYNEQFF.

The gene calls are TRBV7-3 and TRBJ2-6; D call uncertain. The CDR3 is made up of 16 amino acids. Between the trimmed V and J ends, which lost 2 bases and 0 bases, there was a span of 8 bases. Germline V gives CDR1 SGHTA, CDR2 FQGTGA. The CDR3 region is CASSLGIASGANVLTF. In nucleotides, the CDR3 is TGTGCCAGCAGCTTAGGGATAGCCTCTGGGGCCAACGTCCTGACTTTC.